The sequence of this TCR beta chain was determined in a study of T cells in Graves' hyperthyroidism and ophthalmopathy (dated by TCRdb to the late 2010s). Looking at the study overall: Peripheral blood was collected at initial diagnosis, before any treatment. A discovery cohort of about a hundred patients, fewer than 50 with Graves' ophthalmopathy and about 60 with stable Graves' hyperthyroidism, was used to find distinguishing TCR V-J signatures. Prospective prediction of ophthalmopathy was tested in an independent validation cohort consisting of 18 to 20 hyperthyroidism patients and some 17 patients who later progressed to ophthalmopathy. The approximately 95 discovery patients were divided at random into training and test sets in a 7:3 ratio. In addition, the study compared T-cell repertoires in thyroid tissue and in blood from several Graves' hyperthyroidism patients. Following sampling, methimazole starting at 30 mg daily was given to hyperthyroidism patients, and high-dose intravenous methylprednisolone was given to ophthalmopathy patients. TCR Vbeta CDR3 sequencing of fewer than 150 peripheral blood samples (about 45 ophthalmopathy, about 80 hyperthyroidism and roughly 17 progressor patients) is reported in the paper.

Hyperthyroidism patients were newly diagnosed, had a disease duration of under 2 months, and were aged 18 to 65 years. Any patient with an uncontrolled infection, another autoimmune disease, pregnancy or lactation was excluded. Diagnoses were established on the basis of clinical symptoms, serum thyroxine and TRAb, thyroid ultrasound, and orbital computed tomography. For progressor patients, blood was drawn at the first diagnosis of hyperthyroidism, before any ophthalmopathy symptoms had appeared. PBMCs were separated from over 9 ml of fresh peripheral blood using Ficoll-Paque density gradient centrifugation. Progressor patients were initially diagnosed with Graves' hyperthyroidism and developed ophthalmopathy during follow-up. Total RNA was extracted using Trizol reagent, and RNA quality was assessed on an Agilent 2100 Bioanalyzer. The full study reports these points: Blood samples also contained most of the expanded thyroid clonotypes (frequency above 0.001), which suggests that blood repertoires may reflect thyroid immune responses. Sample size was not statistically predetermined, and investigators were not blinded to group allocation. Ophthalmopathy was separated from stable hyperthyroidism by a 13 V-J signature model, with approximately 86% sensitivity and just over 81% specificity obtained in cross-validation and 80%/75% obtained in testing. In validation, the model predicted progression to ophthalmopathy a median of roughly six months before onset, with roughly 70% sensitivity and roughly 72% specificity.

From cysteine to phenylalanine, the CDR3 is 11 amino acids long. Just the 33-base CDR3 DNA is kept, in frame starting at base 1. V loses 6 bases, J loses 10 bases, and the germline ends lie 12 bases apart. From the germline V gene (reference sequence), CDR1 is MNHEY and CDR2 is SMNVEV. Amplification of TCR beta CDR3 regions was carried out from RNA transcripts. The first round of RT-PCR for the TCR CDR3 was performed with the HTBI primer set and the Qiagen OneStep RT-PCR kit. The libraries were constructed in a second round of multiplex PCR and then size-selected and purified. Sequencing of the libraries was done on an Illumina HiSeq2000 using paired-end 100 bp reads. Turning to the authors' computational methods: SOAPnuke was used to process the raw data, removing reads that contained adapters or uncalled bases, had a mean Phred below 15, or lacked an exact match to the constant primer or identifier. High-quality paired reads were merged using COPE v1.2.5, and each unique nucleotide sequence was defined as a clonotype. MiTCR v1.1 was used to align the clonotypes against IMGT TRBV, TRBD and TRBJ reference segments. Analysis was restricted to V-J combinations with a frequency above 0.0001, which covered approximately 99% of repertoires. A TCS score was defined as the ratio between F50 (clonal expansion) and ExV (chaos), using BLOSUM62-based TCRdist between CDR3 peptides within each V-J. Welch's t-statistics and random forest reduced fewer than 600 V-J features to 13, which were used in a naive Bayes classifier (R e1071). TCRdb handled the public reads itself, with Q25 trimming in fastp and clone calling in MiXCR, and kept productive beta chains. Each CDR3 protein gets just one entry, which takes the most common genes and DNA from the rows behind it. TCRdb, rather than the study authors, made the V and J calls. Present in this sample are roughly 170,000 distinct CDR3 sequences, 9.4% of which were seen just once. The ten largest make up 22% of the sample.

This clonotype has at least ten counts. Its antigen is still unknown. No base qualities exist here, and no much larger clone lies one base off it. Sequenced input: blood. Recombination connected TRBV27 to TRBJ1-1; the D gene is perhaps TRBD1, from 5 matching bases. The sequence came from a woman between 18 and 29 years old with Graves' hyperthyroidism that later progressed to Graves' ophthalmopathy. The CDR3 reads CASSQGVRAFF. The DNA sequence is TGTGCCAGCAGCCAAGGGGTTAGAGCTTTCTTT.